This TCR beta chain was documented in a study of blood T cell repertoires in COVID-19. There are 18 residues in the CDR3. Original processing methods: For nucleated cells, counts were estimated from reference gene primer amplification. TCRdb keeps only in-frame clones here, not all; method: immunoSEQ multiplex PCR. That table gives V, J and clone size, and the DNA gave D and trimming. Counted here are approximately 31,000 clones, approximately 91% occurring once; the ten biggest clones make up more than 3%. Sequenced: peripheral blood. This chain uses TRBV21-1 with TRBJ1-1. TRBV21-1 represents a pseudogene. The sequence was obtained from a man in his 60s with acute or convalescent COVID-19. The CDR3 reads CASSKVPGRVRHNAEAFF. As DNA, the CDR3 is TGTGCCAGCAGCAAAGTCCCGGGGAGGGTACGGCATAACGCTGAAGCTTTCTTT.